The 15 T cell receptor beta chains below all came from one sample that was sequenced in a study of PD-1 blockade in classical Hodgkin lymphoma (dated by TCRdb to between 2020 and 2021). Library creation used the immunoSEQ multiplex PCR assay. TCRdb holds this immuneACCESS table with in-frame rearrangements only. Some clones are missing; in checked studies, unresolved V genes explain under half, and the rest has no known cause. This sample is represented by nearly 25,000 clones; roughly 89% of them were singletons. Approximately 2% of the sample belongs to the ten largest clones. Read against the paper, the sample's time point label means: cycle 1 day 1 (C1D1), immediately before nivolumab initiation. Relapse after autologous stem cell transplantation had occurred in all trial patients, and cohorts A, B and C were distinguished by prior brentuximab vedotin exposure. Magnetic negative selection with a Miltenyi CD4+ T cell isolation kit was used to purify CD4+ T cells from thawed PBMCs.

The sample in question was CD4+ T cells from blood, obtained at baseline. Receptor source: a human donor with classical Hodgkin lymphoma.

This CDR3 is CASSPGRALADSYEQYF. The CDR3 region has the DNA TGCGCCAGCAGCCCAGGGCGTGCGCTAGCGGACTCCTACGAGCAGTACTTC. The V gene is TRBV4-1, the J gene TRBJ2-7; 7 nucleotides line up with TRBD2. Germline CDR1 is MGHRA and CDR2 is YSYEKL. The trim removed 4 bases at V and 0 bases at J, leaving 12 bases unmatched. This CDR3 comprises 17 residues.

The chain combines TRBV10-3 with TRBJ1-3, with a weak D call TRBD1 (6 bases). This CDR3 is 13 amino acids long. Germline CDR1 reads ENHRY; CDR2 reads SYGVKD. V was clipped by 8 bases and J by 2 bases, with 10 bases between them. The CDR3: CAIETGTGNTIYF. The CDR3 DNA follows: TGTGCCATCGAAACAGGGACTGGAAACACCATATATTTT.

The rearrangement joins TRBV11-2 to TRBJ2-2; TRBD2 agrees at 8 bases. The CDR3 length is 16 residues. Germline V gene data show CDR1 as SGHAT and CDR2 as FQNNGV. V gave up 6 bases and J gave up 3 bases; unmatched junction bases: 9. This CDR3 is CASRPFGGADTGELFF. CDR3 nucleotides: TGTGCCAGCAGACCCTTCGGGGGGGCGGACACCGGGGAGCTGTTTTTT.

The chain uses TRBV6-6 and TRBJ1-5; TRBD1 might be the D (5 bases). The V gene's germline CDR1 is MNHNY and CDR2 SVGAGI (reference sequence). This CDR3 has 14 amino acids. V lost 5 bases to trimming and J lost 0 bases, with 8 bases between them. CDR3 residues: CASSLGGSNQPQHF. The CDR3 DNA reads as TGTGCCAGCAGTCTTGGGGGTAGCAATCAGCCCCAGCATTTT.

The chain carries TRBV4-3 and TRBJ1-6; 7 nucleotides match TRBD1. V shed 1 base, J shed 4 bases, and the junction held 1 base outside the gene matches. The CDR3 is made up of 15 amino acids. The germline V gene encodes CDR1 LGHNA and CDR2 YSLEER. This chain's CDR3 is CASSQGDRYNSPLHF. The CDR3 region has the DNA TGCGCCAGCAGCCAAGGGGACAGATATAATTCACCCCTCCACTTT.

The gene calls are TRBV6-5 and TRBJ1-6; D might be TRBD1 (5 bases). This CDR3 comprises 15 residues. Trimming removed 2 bases from V and 4 bases from J, with 9 bases in between. CDR1 MNHEY and CDR2 SVGAGI come from the germline V gene. The CDR3 DNA follows: TGTGCCAGCAGTTACGAGGGACCGTATAATTCACCCCTCCACTTT. It encodes CASSYEGPYNSPLHF.

The rearrangement links TRBV2 to TRBJ1-1; no reliable D call. Trimming took 7 bases from V and 1 from J, leaving 13 bases between them. The CDR3 has 14 residues. The germline V gene encodes CDR1 SNHLY and CDR2 FYNNEI. CDR3 in amino acids: CASTDRASNTEAFF. DNA of the CDR3: TGTGCCAGCACCGACCGGGCATCGAACACTGAAGCTTTCTTT.

V usage is TRBV7-9 and J usage is TRBJ2-3, with TRBD2 matching 13 bases. Germline CDR1 is SEHNR and CDR2 is FQNEAQ (reference sequence). The CDR3 extends over 17 amino acids. Trimming took 4 bases from V and 4 from J; bases not matched to a gene: 8. CDR3 coding DNA: TGTGCCAGCAGCTGGGGTCGGACTAGCGGGGGCTCAGATACGCAGTATTTT. It yields the protein CASSWGRTSGGSDTQYF.

Of note for this clone: Germline is not matched at one junction end, which may reflect a read error. This sequence joins TRBV19 and TRBJ1-5, with D possibly TRBD1 on 6 matching bases. Germline CDR1 and CDR2: LNHDA and SQIVND (reference sequence). This CDR3 contains 15 residues. The CDR3 nucleotides read TGTGCCAGTAGTGTAGAGGGGGGGCGCAATCAGCCCCAGCATTTT. Residues: CASSVEGGRNQPQHF.

The sample holds a few counts of this clone. V and J are TRBV6-6 and TRBJ2-3; D may be TRBD1 (7 bases). CDR3 length: 16 amino acids. Germline CDR1 MNHNY, CDR2 SVGAGI (reference sequence). Trimming took 8 bases from V and 0 from J, leaving 18 bases between them. The CDR3 nucleotides are TGTGCCAGCGGACTACAGGGGCCAGATAGCACAGATACGCAGTATTTT. Translated: CASGLQGPDSTDTQYF.

The chain joins TRBV4-3 to TRBJ2-6; D tentatively reads TRBD1 or TRBD2 (6 bases each). Per the germline V gene, CDR1 is LGHNA and CDR2 is YSLEER. V lost 0 bases and J 0 bases, leaving 15 bases between the germline ends. The CDR3 spans 19 residues. CDR3 loop: CASSQDTQGGYSGANVLTF. The CDR3 DNA reads as TGCGCCAGCAGCCAAGACACACAGGGAGGTTACTCTGGGGCCAACGTCCTGACTTTC.

The chain joins TRBV7-7 to TRBJ2-3; 9 nucleotides agree with TRBD2. Losses at the gene ends were 5 bases for V and 6 bases for J; bases not matched to a gene: 6. Germline CDR1 reads SSHAT; CDR2 reads FNYEAQ (reference sequence). CDR3 length: 14 residues. CDR3 protein: CASSQAGGLDTQYF. The DNA of the CDR3 is TGTGCCAGCAGCCAAGCGGGGGGCCTCGATACGCAGTATTTT. Full variable domain (missing parts from reference TRBV7-7 and TRBJ2-3): GAGVSQSPRYKVTKRGQDVTLRCDPISSHATLYWYQQALGQGPEFLTYFNYEAQPDKSGLPSDRFSAERPEGSISTLTIQRTEQRDSAMYRCASSQAGGLDTQYFGPGTRLTVL.

The genes are TRBV7-9 and TRBJ1-1; D is unclear. V was shortened by 2 bases and J by 5 bases, with 15 bases between the two germline ends. Germline V gives CDR1 SEHNR, CDR2 FQNEAQ (reference sequence). The CDR3 runs to 15 residues. For the CDR3, the DNA is TGTGCCAGCAGCTTAATCGGGCGATTTGTTACTGAAGCTTTCTTT. Amino acids: CASSLIGRFVTEAFF.

This chain links TRBV6-5 with TRBJ1-6; D is ambiguous. The CDR3 loop spans 16 amino acids. The germline gives CDR1 MNHEY, CDR2 SVGAGI. Deletions cut 2 bases from V and 0 bases from J, with 8 bases between. The CDR3, as DNA: TGTGCCAGCAGTTACGACGGTAGCTCCTATAATTCACCCCTCCACTTT. Translation: CASSYDGSSYNSPLHF.

The chain joins TRBV6-6 to TRBJ1-6, with D unresolved. Germline CDR1 MNHNY, CDR2 SVGAGI (reference sequence). Trimming pared 6 bases from V and 6 bases from J, leaving 15 bases between. The CDR3 runs to 15 residues. The CDR3 loop is CASSPPGRVNSPLHF. The DNA for the CDR3 is TGTGCCAGCAGCCCGCCCGGGAGGGTTAATTCACCCCTCCACTTT.